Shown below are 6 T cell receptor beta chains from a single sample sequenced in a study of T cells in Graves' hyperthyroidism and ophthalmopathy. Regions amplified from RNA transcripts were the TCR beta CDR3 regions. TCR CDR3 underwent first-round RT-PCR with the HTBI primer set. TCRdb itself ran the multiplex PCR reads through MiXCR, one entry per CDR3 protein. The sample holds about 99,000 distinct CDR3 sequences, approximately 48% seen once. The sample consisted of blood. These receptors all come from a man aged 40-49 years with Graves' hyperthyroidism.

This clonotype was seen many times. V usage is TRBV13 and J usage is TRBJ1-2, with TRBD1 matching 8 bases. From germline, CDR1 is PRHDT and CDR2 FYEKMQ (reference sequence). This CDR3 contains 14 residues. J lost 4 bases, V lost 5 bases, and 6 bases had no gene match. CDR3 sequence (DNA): TGTGCCAGCAGCGTTGGACAGGGAGGCTATGGCTACACCTTC. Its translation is CASSVGQGGYGYTF.

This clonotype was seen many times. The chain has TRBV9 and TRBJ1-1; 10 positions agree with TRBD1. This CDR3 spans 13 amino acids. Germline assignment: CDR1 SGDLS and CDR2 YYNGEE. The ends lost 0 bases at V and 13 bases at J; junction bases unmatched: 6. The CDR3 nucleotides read TGTGCCAGCAGCGTAGGATCCGGACAGGGGGTTTTCTTT. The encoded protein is CASSVGSGQGVFF.

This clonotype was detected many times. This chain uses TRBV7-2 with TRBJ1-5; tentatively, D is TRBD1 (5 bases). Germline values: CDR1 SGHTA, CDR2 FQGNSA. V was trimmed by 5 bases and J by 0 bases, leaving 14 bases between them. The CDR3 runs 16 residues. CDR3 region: CASSPRGVLSNQPQHF. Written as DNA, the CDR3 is TGTGCCAGCAGCCCCCGGGGGGTCCTTAGCAATCAGCCCCAGCATTTT.

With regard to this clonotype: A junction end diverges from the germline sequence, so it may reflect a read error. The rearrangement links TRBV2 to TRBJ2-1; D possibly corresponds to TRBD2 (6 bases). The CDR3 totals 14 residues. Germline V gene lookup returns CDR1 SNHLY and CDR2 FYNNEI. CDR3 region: CASRGDSWYNEQFF. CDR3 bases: TGCGCCAGCAGAGGGGACTCCTGGTACAATGAGCAGTTCTTC.

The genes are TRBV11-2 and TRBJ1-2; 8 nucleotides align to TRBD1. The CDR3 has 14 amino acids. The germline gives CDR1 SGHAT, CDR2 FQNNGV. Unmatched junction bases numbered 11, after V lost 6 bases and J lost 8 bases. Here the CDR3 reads CASSPRAGGRGYTF. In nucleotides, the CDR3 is TGTGCCAGCAGTCCCCGGGCAGGGGGCCGAGGCTACACCTTC.

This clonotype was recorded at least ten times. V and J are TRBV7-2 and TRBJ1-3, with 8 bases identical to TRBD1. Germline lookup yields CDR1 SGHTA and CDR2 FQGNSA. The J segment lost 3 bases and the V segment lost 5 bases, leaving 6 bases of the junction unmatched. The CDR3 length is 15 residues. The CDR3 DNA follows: TGTGCCAGCAGCGTAATGACAGGGGTTGGAAACACCATATATTTT. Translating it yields CASSVMTGVGNTIYF.